This record concerns one T cell receptor beta chain sequence. Its antigen is unknown. The CDR3 has 13 amino acids. Between the trimmed V and J ends, which lost 5 bases and 8 bases, there was a span of 14 bases. The germline V gene has CDR1 SGDLS and CDR2 YYNGEE. The data are from a study of T cells in Graves' hyperthyroidism and ophthalmopathy. In the study overall: At initial diagnosis, before any treatment had begun, peripheral blood was obtained.

Pregnant or lactating patients were excluded, as were those with uncontrolled infection or other autoimmune disease. The TCR beta CDR3 regions underwent amplification using RNA transcripts as the source. The HTBI primer set drove a first-round RT-PCR of the TCR CDR3. TCRdb analysed the multiplex PCR reads with MiXCR anew, one entry per CDR3 protein. The profile shows some 570,000 distinct CDR3 sequences, 15% to 20% of them singletons. Study-wide findings and caveats: Ophthalmopathy could be told apart from stable hyperthyroidism with a 13 V-J model. Most expanded thyroid clonotypes above 0.001 recurred in blood.

The chain employs TRBV9 and TRBJ1-3; D is undetermined. The TCR sequence derives from a woman younger than 35 with Graves' ophthalmopathy. The sample was blood. CDR3 bases: TGTGCCAGCAGTCGTACCAGGATGGACACCATATATTTT. Translated: CASSRTRMDTIYF.